This TCR beta chain was recovered during a study of blood T cell repertoires in COVID-19. Trimming pared 4 bases from V and 0 bases from J, leaving 19 bases between. The CDR3 is 17 residues long. CDR1 is SGHNT, CDR2 YYREEE, per germline (reference sequence). Using immunoSEQ multiplex PCR, the repertoire was profiled, and TCRdb retains in-frame clones only, with some absent. The sample shows over 25,000 clones, 85% to 90% of them seen only once. The sample comprised peripheral blood. The V gene is TRBV5-4, the J gene TRBJ1-1, with D possibly being TRBD1 (6 bases). This TCR was recovered from a human donor with active COVID-19. The donor label of this sample is uncertain. CDR3 amino acids: CASSPAELRGMNTEAFF. CDR3 sequence (DNA): TGTGCCAGCAGCCCGGCCGAGCTCAGGGGAATGAACACTGAAGCTTTCTTT.